This T cell receptor beta chain is from a study of blood T cell repertoires in COVID-19. Study information: COVID-19 samples collected from the United States, Italy and Spain covered acute and convalescent phases.

V dropped 6 bases and J dropped 0 bases, with 12 bases sitting between them. CDR3 size: 15 residues. Germline-derived CDR1 and CDR2 are MDHEN and SYDVKM. Authors' methods: Using reference gene primer amplification, nucleated cell counts were estimated. Libraries were prepared by immunoSEQ multiplex PCR; TCRdb keeps only in-frame clonotypes and omits some of them. V and J calls and clone size are those listed in that table; D and trimming were worked out from the DNA. Of fewer than 120,000 clones listed, nearly 90% are singletons. The chain uses TRBV28 and TRBJ2-1; the D gene is possibly TRBD1 (6 bases). The clonotype comes from a human donor in a cohort sampled during active COVID-19. Sequenced material: peripheral blood. CDR3 coding DNA: TGTGCCAGCAGAAACACAGGGAGCTCCTACAATGAGCAGTTCTTC. It translates to CASRNTGSSYNEQFF.